This T cell receptor beta chain was identified during a study of T cell clonality in common variable immunodeficiency. General study points: In common variable immunodeficiency, TCR beta chains reportedly carried fewer deletions and N-nucleotide insertions. What drives increased CVID clonality needs T cell subpopulation sequencing. CVID subjects had higher TCRbeta clonality than healthy controls, most marked in about a third.

This table comes from immunoSEQ multiplex PCR, and its TCRdb copy is limited to in-frame clones, with some not included. The sample is made up of some 30,000 clones, none counted only once. Patients had low serum IgG, IgA and/or IgM and specific antibody deficiency. With respect to this clone: Antigen: not known. The CDR3 extends 3 residues past the end of the read, so its final part is completed from the germline J gene.

After removal of 5 bases from V and 7 bases from J, the junction contained 2 bases not matched to a gene. Germline CDR1 reads SGHTA; CDR2 reads FQGNSA. The CDR3 runs to 14 residues. The chain joins TRBV7-2 to TRBJ2-1, with 13 nucleotides matching TRBD2. This clonotype was obtained from a human donor with common variable immunodeficiency. The sequenced sample consisted of peripheral blood mononuclear cells. This CDR3 reads CASSTLAGGNEQFF. The covered CDR3 bases are TGTGCCAGCAGCACACTAGCGGGGGGGAATGAG. Using reference TRBV7-2 and TRBJ2-1 for the parts outside the CDR3, the full variable domain is GAGVSQSPSNKVTEKGKDVELRCDPISGHTALYWYRQSLGQGLEFLIYFQGNSAPDKSGLPSDRFSAERTGGSVSTLTIQRTQQEDSAVYLCASSTLAGGNEQFFGPGTRLTVL.